Following are 24 T cell receptor beta chains from one sample sequenced in a study of cytomegalovirus exposure and HLA in healthy donors. Use of 60 Vbeta and 13 Jbeta primers characterized the PCR. Generated by immunoSEQ multiplex PCR, the TCRdb table keeps only in-frame clones and is missing some. The table includes some 200,000 clones, 70% detected once. The material sequenced was PBMCs. Receptor source: a man aged 40-50 years in good health and CMV-seropositive.

In DNA form, the CDR3 reads TGTGCCAGTAGTACCCCGGGGACAGGGTACAATGAGCAGTTCTTC. Residues: CASSTPGTGYNEQFF. The chain uses TRBV19 and TRBJ2-1; 9 bases are shared with TRBD1. Trimming at V came to 4 bases and at J to 4 bases, leaving 5 bases not matched to a gene. Germline V gives CDR1 LNHDA, CDR2 SQIVND (reference sequence). This CDR3 is built from 15 residues.

The chain joins TRBV15 to TRBJ1-1; 7 nucleotides align to TRBD1. The germline CDR1 and CDR2 sequences are LNHNV and YYDKDF (reference sequence). CDR3 length: 15 residues. With 5 bases clipped from V and 1 base from J, the junction kept 7 bases outside the gene matches. The CDR3 bases are TGTGCCACCAGCGCCTCGAGACAGGGGAACACTGAAGCTTTCTTT. Translating it yields CATSASRQGNTEAFF.

V usage is TRBV19 and J usage is TRBJ1-5, with 8 bases identical to TRBD1. Germline-derived CDR1 and CDR2 are LNHDA and SQIVND (reference sequence). This CDR3 region has 14 residues. J gave up 6 bases and V 5 bases, and 6 bases lay outside the gene matches. The chain's CDR3 is CASSLQGEGQPQHF. The CDR3 DNA reads TGTGCCAGTAGTTTACAGGGGGAGGGTCAGCCCCAGCATTTT. The entire variable domain, with the rest obtained from reference TRBV19 and TRBJ1-5, is as follows: DGGITQSPKYLFRKEGQNVTLSCEQNLNHDAMYWYRQDPGQGLRLIYYSQIVNDFQKGDIAEGYSVSREKKESFPLTVTSAQKNPTAFYLCASSLQGEGQPQHFGDGTRLSIL.

The V call is TRBV6-5, the J call TRBJ1-1; weak D call: TRBD1 (5 bases). The CDR3 extends over 14 amino acids. Germline loops: CDR1 MNHEY, CDR2 SVGAGI. Trimming shortened V by 8 bases and J by 1 base, and 14 bases separated the two germline ends. The CDR3 nucleotides are TGTGCCAGCTCGGAGCGGGGCCCGAACACTGAAGCTTTCTTT. As protein: CASSERGPNTEAFF.

The chain is built from TRBV4-2 and TRBJ2-7; weak D call: TRBD1 (6 bases). The V and J ends lost 4 bases and 3 bases respectively, with 7 bases between them. Germline CDR1 reads LGHNA; CDR2 reads YNFKEQ. The CDR3 sequence is 12 residues long. The CDR3 protein is CASSPDSYEQYF. For the CDR3, the DNA is TGTGCCAGCAGCCCGGACAGCTACGAGCAGTACTTC.

This chain uses TRBV5-4 with TRBJ2-5; D is unclear. Per the germline V gene, CDR1 is SGHNT and CDR2 is YYREEE (reference sequence). The V end was cut by 7 bases, the J end by 0 bases, with 10 bases between. CDR3 length: 13 residues. This CDR3 is CASAYRNQETQYF. The CDR3 DNA sequence: TGTGCCAGCGCATACAGAAACCAAGAGACCCAGTACTTC.

The chain couples TRBV6-1 to TRBJ1-3; D is unresolved. Germline-derived CDR1 and CDR2 are MNHNS and SASEGT. V was pared by 4 bases and J by 0 bases, with 10 bases between. The CDR3 spans 15 residues. The CDR3 DNA is TGTGCCAGCAGTGTTTACAGCACCTCTGGAAACACCATATATTTT. Residues: CASSVYSTSGNTIYF.

The chain has TRBV29-1 and TRBJ1-6; D remains ambiguous. The V and J ends lost 6 bases and 0 bases respectively, with 9 bases between them. Germline V gives CDR1 SQVTM, CDR2 ANQGSEA. The CDR3 is 14 residues long. The CDR3 DNA sequence: TGCAGCGTGCACCGGAGCTCCTATAATTCACCCCTCCACTTT. This gives the protein CSVHRSSYNSPLHF. Combining the CDR3 with reference TRBV29-1 and TRBJ1-6 gives the whole variable domain SAVISQKPSRDICQRGTSLTIQCQVDSQVTMMFWYRQQPGQSLTLIATANQGSEATYESGFVIDKFPISRPNLTFSTLTVSNMSPEDSSIYLCSVHRSSYNSPLHFGNGTRLTVT.

The V gene is TRBV5-5, the J gene TRBJ1-2, with 10 bases identical to TRBD1. CDR1 and CDR2 from the germline V gene are SGHKS and YYEKEE (reference sequence). The ends lost 4 bases at V and 8 bases at J; junction bases unmatched: 8. The CDR3 loop spans 14 amino acids. The CDR3: CASSPTGTGDGYTF. As DNA, the CDR3 is TGTGCCAGCAGCCCCACCGGGACAGGGGACGGCTACACCTTC.

The DNA for the CDR3 is TGTGCCAGCAGTTCAAGGAGAACTAACTATGGCTACACCTTC. Translated, it gives CASSSRRTNYGYTF. The rearrangement joins TRBV27 to TRBJ1-2, with D hard to call. The CDR3 has 14 residues. V was cut by 4 bases and J by 0 bases, with 9 bases left in between. Per germline, CDR1 MNHEY and CDR2 SMNVEV (reference sequence).

The V and J genes are TRBV29-1 and TRBJ2-7; 10 bases agree with TRBD1. The CDR3 runs to 13 residues. Germline V gives CDR1 SQVTM, CDR2 ANQGSEA. V trimming: 5 bases; J trimming: 3 bases; junction bases outside the gene matches: 4. CDR3 bases: TGCAGCGTTCTGGGACAGGGGCGCTACGAGCAGTACTTC. It yields the protein CSVLGQGRYEQYF.

This chain links TRBV10-1 with TRBJ2-4; D gene uncertain. The CDR3 has 15 amino acids. Looked up from germline, CDR1 is WNHNN and CDR2 is SYGVQD (reference sequence). Trimming removed 2 bases at V and 1 base at J, with 9 bases between. The CDR3 sequence is CASSEGFGAKNIQYF. In DNA form, the CDR3 reads TGCGCCAGCAGTGAGGGTTTCGGGGCCAAAAACATTCAGTACTTC.

Here the CDR3 reads CASSSGTSEDTQYF. CDR3 coding DNA: TGCGCCAGCAGCTCTGGGACTAGCGAAGATACGCAGTATTTT. This chain connects TRBV5-1 to TRBJ2-3, with TRBD2 matching over 10 bases. CDR1 is SGHRS, CDR2 YFSETQ, per germline. V lost 3 bases, J lost 5 bases, and 3 bases stayed unmatched. The length of the CDR3 is 14 residues.

The chain links TRBV19 to TRBJ2-7; tentatively, D is TRBD1 (6 bases). From germline, CDR1 is LNHDA and CDR2 SQIVND (reference sequence). V was trimmed by 5 bases and J by 5 bases, leaving 13 bases between them. This CDR3 comprises 13 residues. The CDR3 nucleotides are TGTGCCAGTAGTCTACAGGGTGACCACGAGCAGTACTTC. Translation: CASSLQGDHEQYF.

The J gene is TRBJ1-1, the V gene TRBV2; D gene uncertain. V gave up 10 bases and J gave up 7 bases, with 22 bases separating them. Per the germline V gene, CDR1 is SNHLY and CDR2 is FYNNEI. The CDR3 consists of 14 residues. In nucleotides, the CDR3 is TGTGCCACTCGCCCCTTTGAGGACTTAGTTGAAGCTTTCTTT. This translates into CATRPFEDLVEAFF.

The V gene is TRBV28, the J gene TRBJ2-7; 7 bases line up with TRBD1. The germline V gene encodes CDR1 MDHEN and CDR2 SYDVKM. V shed 3 bases and J 5 bases; nucleotides not matched to a gene: 7. This CDR3 comprises 14 residues. The CDR3 reads CASSFATGFHEQYF. DNA of the CDR3: TGTGCCAGCAGTTTCGCGACAGGGTTCCACGAGCAGTACTTC.

The chain joins TRBV19 to TRBJ2-5; 8 bases align to TRBD2. This CDR3 contains 16 residues. The V gene's germline CDR1 is LNHDA and CDR2 SQIVND (reference sequence). The J segment lost 2 bases and the V segment lost 1 base, leaving 6 bases of the junction unmatched. The CDR3 DNA reads as TGTGCCAGTAGTATAGCCCTTCGACTAGCGCAAGAGACCCAGTACTTC. Protein sequence: CASSIALRLAQETQYF.

This clone was seen more than once but under ten times. This chain joins TRBV2 and TRBJ2-7, with TRBD2 matching 7 bases. The CDR3 contains 15 residues. Germline CDR1 is SNHLY and CDR2 is FYNNEI. J lost 9 bases, V lost 2 bases, and 13 bases had no gene match. CDR3 bases: TGTGCCAGCAGTGAACGGACTGGCGGGGGTGGGCTGCAGTACTTC. Translated, it gives CASSERTGGGGLQYF. Combining the CDR3 with reference TRBV2 and TRBJ2-7 gives the whole variable domain EPEVTQTPSHQVTQMGQEVILRCVPISNHLYFYWYRQILGQKVEFLVSFYNNEISEKSEIFDDQFSVERPDGSNFTLKIRSTKLEDSAMYFCASSERTGGGGLQYFGPGTRLTVT.

The chain carries TRBV4-1 and TRBJ1-5; D is possibly TRBD1 (6 bases). V lost 0 bases and J 9 bases, leaving 15 bases between the germline ends. The CDR3 has 15 amino acids. Germline V lookup: CDR1 MGHRA, CDR2 YSYEKL. The CDR3 sequence: CASSQENGGAVPQHF. In DNA form, the CDR3 reads TGCGCCAGCAGCCAAGAAAATGGGGGGGCCGTGCCCCAGCATTTT.

The table lists this clone with a few counts. The gene calls are TRBV28 and TRBJ1-1; weak D call: TRBD1 (6 bases). The CDR3 covers 18 residues. Germline CDR1 and CDR2: MDHEN and SYDVKM. The ends were cut back, 7 bases at V and 0 bases at J, with 24 bases in the middle. CDR3 sequence: CASKRVRGRTAMNTEAFF. CDR3 nucleotides: TGTGCCAGCAAAAGGGTTAGGGGCCGGACAGCCATGAACACTGAAGCTTTCTTT.

The chain is built from TRBV9 and TRBJ2-7; possible D gene TRBD1, 5 bases. The CDR3 runs 16 residues. Looked up from germline, CDR1 is SGDLS and CDR2 is YYNGEE. V gave up 3 bases and J gave up 3 bases, with 19 bases separating them. CDR3 bases: TGTGCCAGCAGCGCGCACCCTTCGACCCAGGGCTACGAGCAGTACTTC. This sequence encodes CASSAHPSTQGYEQYF. Looking up the rest from reference TRBV9 and TRBJ2-7 gives the full variable domain: DSGVTQTPKHLITATGQRVTLRCSPRSGDLSVYWYQQSLDQGLQFLIQYYNGEERAKGNILERFSAQQFPDLHSELNLSSLELGDSALYFCASSAHPSTQGYEQYFGPGTRLTVT.

The chain employs TRBV28 and TRBJ2-3; TRBD2 matches at 8 bases. This CDR3 contains 16 residues. CDR1 and CDR2 (germline): MDHEN, SYDVKM. Trimming at V came to 4 bases and at J to 0 bases, leaving 6 bases not matched to a gene. The CDR3, as DNA: TGTGCCAGCAGTTCCCGGACTAGCATGAGCACAGATACGCAGTATTTT. It translates to CASSSRTSMSTDTQYF. The whole variable domain, filled in from reference TRBV28 and TRBJ2-3, reads DVKVTQSSRYLVKRTGEKVFLECVQDMDHENMFWYRQDPGLGLRLIYFSYDVKMKEKGDIPEGYSVSREKKERFSLILESASTNQTSMYLCASSSRTSMSTDTQYFGPGTRLTVL.

In its sample, this clone was seen a few times. This chain connects TRBV14 to TRBJ2-1, with D tentatively TRBD1 (6 bases). Between the trimmed V and J ends, which lost 0 bases and 7 bases, there was a span of 16 bases. Germline assignment: CDR1 SGHDN and CDR2 FVKESK. The CDR3 is 16 residues long. The CDR3 DNA reads as TGTGCCAGCAGCCAAGAGTTGCCAGGGGCTATGAATGAGCAGTTCTTC. Translating it yields CASSQELPGAMNEQFF.

This chain connects TRBV29-1 to TRBJ2-7, with TRBD2 matching over 12 bases. Trimming took 1 base from V and 7 from J; bases not matched to a gene: 5. The CDR3 spans 14 residues. Germline V gene lookup returns CDR1 SQVTM and CDR2 ANQGSEA. For the CDR3, the DNA is TGCAGCGTTGAAGGGACTAGCGGGGCTACGGAGCAGTACTTC. Translated: CSVEGTSGATEQYF.